This T cell receptor beta chain was documented in a study of tumor-infiltrating lymphocytes in primary liver carcinoma. Priming with a constant-region primer yielded TCR beta cDNA from roughly 0.45 ug total RNA. Libraries of TCR beta came from three nested multiplex PCR rounds with slightly modified ARM-PCR. For approximately 9 cycles apiece, the opening two PCR rounds ran with TRBV1-TRBV30 forward primers and a C-beta reverse primer. TCRdb ran MiXCR on the multiplex PCR reads and lists one entry per CDR3 protein. This sample has approximately 340,000 distinct CDR3 sequences, with about 65% found just once. The length of the CDR3 is 14 residues. The V end was cut by 5 bases, the J end by 5 bases, with 14 bases between. Germline V CDR1 and CDR2: MDHEN, SYDVKM. Unsorted whole blood yielded the blood RNA, and germline DNA was also extracted.

The sample was peripheral blood. This receptor was obtained from a middle-aged man with primary liver carcinoma and hepatitis B virus infection. The chain is built from TRBV28 and TRBJ2-3, with a weak D call TRBD1 (6 bases). CDR3 region: CASSPQPGEDTQYF. The CDR3 DNA reads as TGTGCCAGCAGTCCGCAACCAGGGGAAGATACGCAGTATTTT.